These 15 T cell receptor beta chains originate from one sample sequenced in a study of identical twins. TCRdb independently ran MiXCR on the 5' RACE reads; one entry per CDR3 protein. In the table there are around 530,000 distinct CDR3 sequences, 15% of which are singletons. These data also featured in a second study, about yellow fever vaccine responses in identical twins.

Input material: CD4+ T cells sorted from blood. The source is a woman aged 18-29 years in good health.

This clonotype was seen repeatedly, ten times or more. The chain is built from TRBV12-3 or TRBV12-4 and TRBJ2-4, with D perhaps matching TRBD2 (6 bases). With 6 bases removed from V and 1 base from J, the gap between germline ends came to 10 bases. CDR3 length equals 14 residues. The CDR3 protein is CASRLATAKNIQYF. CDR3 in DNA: TGTGCCAGCAGACTAGCCACGGCCAAAAACATTCAGTACTTC.

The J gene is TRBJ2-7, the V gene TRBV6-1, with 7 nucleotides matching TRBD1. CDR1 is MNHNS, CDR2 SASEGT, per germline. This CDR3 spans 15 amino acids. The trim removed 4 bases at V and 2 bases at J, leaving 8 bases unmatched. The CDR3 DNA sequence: TGTGCCAGCAGTGCACAGGGGTCCCAAGCCTACGAGCAGTACTTC. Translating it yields CASSAQGSQAYEQYF.

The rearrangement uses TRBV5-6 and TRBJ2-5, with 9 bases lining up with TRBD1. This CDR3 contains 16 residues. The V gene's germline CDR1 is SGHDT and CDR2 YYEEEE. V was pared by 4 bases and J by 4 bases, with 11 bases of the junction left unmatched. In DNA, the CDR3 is TGTGCCAGCAGCCCGGAGGGACAGGGTGTGACAGAGACCCAGTACTTC. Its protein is CASSPEGQGVTETQYF.

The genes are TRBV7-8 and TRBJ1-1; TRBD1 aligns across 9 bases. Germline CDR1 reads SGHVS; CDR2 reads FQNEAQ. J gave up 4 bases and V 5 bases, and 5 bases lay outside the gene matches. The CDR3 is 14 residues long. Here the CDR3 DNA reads TGTGCCAGCAGCCCCGACAGGGGGATCACTGAAGCTTTCTTT. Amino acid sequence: CASSPDRGITEAFF.

In DNA form, the CDR3 reads TGTGCCAGCACTCATGACGGGGCGGGAGGGCAAGAGACCCAGTACTTC. Amino acid sequence: CASTHDGAGGQETQYF. The rearrangement uses TRBV12-3 or TRBV12-4 and TRBJ2-5; TRBD2 aligns across 9 bases. This CDR3 contains 16 residues. The V segment lost 7 bases and the J segment 2 bases; nucleotides outside the gene matches: 11.

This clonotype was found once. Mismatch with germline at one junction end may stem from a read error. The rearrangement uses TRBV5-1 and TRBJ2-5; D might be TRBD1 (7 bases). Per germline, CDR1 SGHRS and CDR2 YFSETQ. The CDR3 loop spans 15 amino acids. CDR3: CTSRAGGGGEETQYF. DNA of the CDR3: TGCACCAGCAGGGCCGGAGGGGGCGGTGAAGAGACCCAGTACTTC.

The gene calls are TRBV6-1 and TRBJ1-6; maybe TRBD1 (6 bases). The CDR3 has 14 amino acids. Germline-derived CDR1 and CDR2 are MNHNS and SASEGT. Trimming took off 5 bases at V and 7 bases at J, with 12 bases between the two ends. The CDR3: CASSRQGINSPLHF. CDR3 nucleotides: TGTGCCAGCAGTCGGCAGGGGATCAATTCACCCCTCCACTTT.

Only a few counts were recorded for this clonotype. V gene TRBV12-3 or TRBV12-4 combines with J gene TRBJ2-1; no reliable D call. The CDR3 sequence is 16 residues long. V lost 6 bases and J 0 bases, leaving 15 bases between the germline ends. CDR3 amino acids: CASSKNQANSYNEQFF. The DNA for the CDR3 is TGTGCCAGCAGCAAAAATCAGGCCAACTCCTACAATGAGCAGTTCTTC.

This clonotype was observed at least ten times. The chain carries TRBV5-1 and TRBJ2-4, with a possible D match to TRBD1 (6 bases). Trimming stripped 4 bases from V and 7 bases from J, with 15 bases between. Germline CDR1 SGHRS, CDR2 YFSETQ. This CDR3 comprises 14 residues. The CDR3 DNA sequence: TGCGCCAGCAGCCCCTCAGGGGATGGGAACATTCAGTACTTC. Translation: CASSPSGDGNIQYF.

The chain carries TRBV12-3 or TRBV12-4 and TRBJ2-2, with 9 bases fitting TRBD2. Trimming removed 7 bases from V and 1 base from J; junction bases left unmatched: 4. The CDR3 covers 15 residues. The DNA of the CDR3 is TGTGCCAGCATCGGAGCGGGGGGGAACACCGGGGAGCTGTTTTTT. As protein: CASIGAGGNTGELFF.

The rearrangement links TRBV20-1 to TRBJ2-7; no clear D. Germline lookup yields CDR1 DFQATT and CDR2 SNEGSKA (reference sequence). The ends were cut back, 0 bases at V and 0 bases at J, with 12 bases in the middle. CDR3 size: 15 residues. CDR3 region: CSARDLRTISYEQYF. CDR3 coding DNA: TGCAGTGCTAGAGATCTACGGACCATCTCCTACGAGCAGTACTTC.

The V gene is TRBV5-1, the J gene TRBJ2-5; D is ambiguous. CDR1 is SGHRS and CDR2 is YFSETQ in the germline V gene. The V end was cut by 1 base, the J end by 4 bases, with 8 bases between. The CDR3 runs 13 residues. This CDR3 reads CASSLMSGETQYF. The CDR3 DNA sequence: TGCGCCAGCAGCTTGATGTCGGGAGAGACCCAGTACTTC.

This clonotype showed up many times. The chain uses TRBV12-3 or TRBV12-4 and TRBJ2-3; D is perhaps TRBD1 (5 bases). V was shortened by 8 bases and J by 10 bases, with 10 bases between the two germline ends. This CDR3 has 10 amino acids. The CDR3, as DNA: TGTGCCAGCGGGGCTATTTCGCAGTATTTT. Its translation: CASGAISQYF.

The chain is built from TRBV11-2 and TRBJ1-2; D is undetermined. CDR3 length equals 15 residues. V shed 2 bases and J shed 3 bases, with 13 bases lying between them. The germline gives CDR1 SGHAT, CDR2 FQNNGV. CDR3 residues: CASSLKLDGDYGYTF. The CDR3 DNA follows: TGTGCCAGCAGCTTAAAACTGGACGGGGACTATGGCTACACCTTC.

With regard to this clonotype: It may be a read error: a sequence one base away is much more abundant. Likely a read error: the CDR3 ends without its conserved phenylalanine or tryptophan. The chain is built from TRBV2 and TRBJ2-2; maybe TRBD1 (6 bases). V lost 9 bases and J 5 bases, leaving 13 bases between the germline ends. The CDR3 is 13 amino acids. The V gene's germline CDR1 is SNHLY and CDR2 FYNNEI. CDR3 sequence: CASRSQGTGELFL. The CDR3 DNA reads TGTGCCAGTAGATCACAGGGAACCGGGGAGCTGTTTTTA.